This TCR beta chain was sequenced for a study of T cell repertoires in cytomegalovirus infection. Turning to the study itself: It was recently identified HLA-C-restricted and well-studied HLA-B-restricted CMV epitopes that the study used. CMV infection plus the matching HLA type was flagged by public TCR beta signatures.

MiXCR was run by TCRdb on the reads, yielding one entry per CDR3 protein. The sample contains a few hundred thousand distinct CDR3 sequences, approximately 32% of which appear only once. This clonotype was observed a handful of times. Its antigen is as yet unknown. Germline V gene lookup returns CDR1 SGHVT and CDR2 SQSDAQ. The CDR3 length is 14 residues. Trimming removed 7 bases from V and 3 bases from J, with 13 bases in between. The input for sequencing was cultured PBMCs, taken from culture after CMV antigen stimulation. The chain recombines TRBV7-4 with TRBJ1-3; tentatively, D is TRBD1 (5 bases). This TCR derives from a human donor in good health (CMV status not recorded). Some clones in this sample may be carry-over from other donors' samples. The DNA for the CDR3 is TGTGCCAGCACCGGGGGGGAGTATGGAAACACCATATATTTT. It encodes CASTGGEYGNTIYF.